The 4 T cell receptor beta chains listed next were all sequenced from one sample in a study of blood T cell repertoires in COVID-19. The assay was immunoSEQ multiplex PCR, and TCRdb's table has in-frame clones only and misses some. The sample carries 65,000 to 90,000 clones, around 80% recorded once. Input material: peripheral blood. These receptors all stem from a man in his sixties with active or convalescent COVID-19.

In its sample, this clone was seen a few times. The chain has TRBV7-9 and TRBJ1-4; 8 nucleotides line up with TRBD1. Germline V gives CDR1 SEHNR, CDR2 FQNEAQ (reference sequence). V was pared by 3 bases and J by 2 bases, with 14 bases of the junction left unmatched. CDR3 length: 19 residues. CDR3: CASSFSRTGFLGTNEKLFF. For the CDR3, the DNA is TGTGCCAGCAGCTTTTCGCGGACAGGGTTCCTTGGGACTAATGAAAAACTGTTTTTT.

This clone was observed a few times. The chain combines TRBV27 with TRBJ2-3; possible D gene TRBD2, 5 bases. V dropped 5 bases and J dropped 1 base, with 16 bases sitting between them. Germline V gives CDR1 MNHEY, CDR2 SMNVEV (reference sequence). The CDR3 has 16 amino acids. CDR3 region: CASSPPRGLGTDTQYF. CDR3 coding DNA: TGTGCCAGCAGTCCCCCTCGGGGATTGGGCACAGATACGCAGTATTTT.

The rearrangement joins TRBV6-5 to TRBJ2-7; D is undetermined. The CDR3 has 13 residues. Germline assignment: CDR1 MNHEY and CDR2 SVGAGI. V was clipped by 8 bases and J by 5 bases, with 16 bases between them. The CDR3 coding sequence is TGTGCCAGCCAGAAGATATTGGGCAACGAGCAGTACTTC. Translation gives CASQKILGNEQYF.

The V gene is TRBV2, the J gene TRBJ2-3; TRBD2 agrees at 7 bases. The length of the CDR3 is 15 residues. Per the germline V gene, CDR1 is SNHLY and CDR2 is FYNNEI. The J segment lost 3 bases and the V segment lost 6 bases, leaving 9 bases of the junction unmatched. CDR3 loop: CASSARGVETDTQYF. CDR3 in DNA: TGTGCCAGCAGCGCCCGGGGGGTGGAGACAGATACGCAGTATTTT.